One and the same sample provided the 30 T cell receptor beta chains below, sequenced in a study of blood T cell repertoires in COVID-19. Generated by immunoSEQ multiplex PCR, the TCRdb table keeps only in-frame clones and is missing some. The profile covers fewer than 450,000 clones, with roughly 87% appearing a single time and roughly 0.94% taken by the ten largest. Sequencing was carried out using PBMCs or T cells enriched from blood (not recorded which). The receptors originated from a woman in her twenties or thirties who had recovered from COVID-19.

The chain joins TRBV5-1 to TRBJ2-7, with D perhaps matching TRBD2 (6 bases). The germline CDR1 and CDR2 sequences are SGHRS and YFSETQ. Between the trimmed V and J ends, which lost 0 bases and 1 base, there was a span of 11 bases. The CDR3 spans 15 residues. The CDR3 reads CASSLAGGWSYEQYF. The CDR3, as DNA: TGCGCCAGCAGCTTGGCTGGGGGGTGGTCCTACGAGCAGTACTTC.

V is TRBV12-3 or TRBV12-4 and J is TRBJ1-6, with TRBD1 as a possible D gene (5 bases). The CDR3 loop spans 13 amino acids. Trimming shortened V by 1 base and J by 8 bases, and 6 bases separated the two germline ends. CDR3 nucleotides: TGTGCCAGCAGTTTAGGGGGGGATTCACCCCTCCACTTT. Protein sequence: CASSLGGDSPLHF.

Written as DNA, the CDR3 is TGTGCCAGCAGCTTGACTGGAGCTGAAGCTTTCTTT. Translating gives CASSLTGAEAFF. The rearrangement links TRBV5-4 to TRBJ1-1, with D uncertain. Germline lookup yields CDR1 SGHNT and CDR2 YYREEE (reference sequence). The V end was cut by 1 base, the J end by 6 bases, with 7 bases between. CDR3 length equals 12 residues.

The chain combines TRBV5-1 with TRBJ1-2, with 9 bases aligning to TRBD1. The length of the CDR3 is 13 residues. The germline V gene encodes CDR1 SGHRS and CDR2 YFSETQ. Trimming removed 4 bases from V and 8 bases from J; junction bases left unmatched: 6. CDR3 sequence: CASSTGQGGGYTF. In nucleotides, the CDR3 is TGCGCCAGCAGCACGGGACAGGGTGGGGGCTACACCTTC.

The chain couples TRBV28 to TRBJ1-3, with 9 bases matching TRBD1. Unmatched junction bases numbered 7, after V lost 6 bases and J lost 4 bases. In germline, CDR1 is MDHEN, CDR2 SYDVKM. The CDR3 totals 15 residues. CDR3 in DNA: TGTGCCAGCAGCTTACAGGGGGCGGGAGGAAACACCATATATTTT. This codes for CASSLQGAGGNTIYF.

This clone has more than one count but fewer than ten. The J gene is TRBJ2-2, the V gene TRBV7-9, with D possibly being TRBD1 (6 bases). CDR1 and CDR2 (germline): SEHNR, FQNEAQ (reference sequence). Trimming removed 5 bases from V and 7 bases from J, with 8 bases in between. The CDR3 totals 12 residues. The CDR3: CASSHRVGELFF. The CDR3 DNA reads TGTGCCAGCAGCCACAGGGTCGGGGAGCTGTTTTTT. Full variable domain (missing parts from reference TRBV7-9 and TRBJ2-2): DTGVSQNPRHKITKRGQNVTFRCDPISEHNRLYWYRQTLGQGPEFLTYFQNEAQLEKSRLLSDRFSAERPKGSFSTLEIQRTEQGDSAMYLCASSHRVGELFFGEGSRLTVL.

This clone came up many times. This chain links TRBV2 with TRBJ2-3; D gene uncertain. Trimming cost V 3 bases and J 11 bases, with 15 bases left between them. Germline-derived CDR1 and CDR2 are SNHLY and FYNNEI. The CDR3 contains 13 residues. The CDR3 nucleotides are TGTGCCAGCAGTGACCTAAGGCAGGTTGGGCAGTATTTT. This sequence encodes CASSDLRQVGQYF. Filled out from reference TRBV2 and TRBJ2-3, the complete variable domain reads EPEVTQTPSHQVTQMGQEVILRCVPISNHLYFYWYRQILGQKVEFLVSFYNNEISEKSEIFDDQFSVERPDGSNFTLKIRSTKLEDSAMYFCASSDLRQVGQYFGPGTRLTVL.

The chain recombines TRBV28 with TRBJ1-1, with 8 bases identical to TRBD1. Germline CDR1 reads MDHEN; CDR2 reads SYDVKM. J was trimmed by 1 base and V by 5 bases; bases with no gene match: 9. CDR3 length: 16 amino acids. DNA of the CDR3: TGTGCCAGCAGTCTTCCCGGGACAGGAGCGAACACTGAAGCTTTCTTT. Its translation is CASSLPGTGANTEAFF. The full variable domain, its missing parts supplied by reference TRBV28 and TRBJ1-1, is DVKVTQSSRYLVKRTGEKVFLECVQDMDHENMFWYRQDPGLGLRLIYFSYDVKMKEKGDIPEGYSVSREKKERFSLILESASTNQTSMYLCASSLPGTGANTEAFFGQGTRLTVV.

This chain joins TRBV6-2 or TRBV6-3 and TRBJ2-1, with TRBD1 as a possible D gene (5 bases). CDR1 and CDR2 (germline): MNHEY, SVGEGT. The V end lost 6 bases, the J end lost 3 bases, and 9 bases lay between the germline ends. The CDR3 runs 13 residues. The CDR3 DNA is TGTGCCAGCAGCCCAGACAGCTACAATGAGCAGTTCTTC. Amino acid sequence: CASSPDSYNEQFF.

The genes are TRBV19 and TRBJ1-5, with a weak D call TRBD1 (5 bases). Germline values: CDR1 LNHDA, CDR2 SQIVND (reference sequence). Trimming took off 6 bases at V and 0 bases at J, with 18 bases between the two ends. The CDR3 totals 17 residues. DNA of the CDR3: TGTGCCAGTAGCCCAGGGAACCGACCCTTTAGCAATCAGCCCCAGCATTTT. Translating gives CASSPGNRPFSNQPQHF.

This sequence joins TRBV5-4 and TRBJ1-4; maybe TRBD1 (5 bases). This CDR3 spans 15 amino acids. The V gene lost 4 bases and the J gene lost 3 bases, with 13 bases spanning the gap. Germline CDR1 is SGHNT and CDR2 is YYREEE (reference sequence). The CDR3 spells CASSPTGAANEKLFF. CDR3 nucleotide sequence: TGTGCCAGCAGCCCTACAGGAGCCGCTAATGAAAAACTGTTTTTT.

This chain joins TRBV19 and TRBJ1-2, with D maybe TRBD1 (6 bases). The germline gives CDR1 LNHDA, CDR2 SQIVND (reference sequence). The CDR3 runs 16 residues. V dropped 3 bases and J dropped 3 bases, with 17 bases sitting between them. CDR3 sequence reads: CASSIGSGARDYGYTF. In nucleotides, the CDR3 is TGTGCCAGTAGTATCGGCTCAGGGGCGCGGGACTATGGCTACACCTTC. Combining the CDR3 with reference TRBV19 and TRBJ1-2 gives the whole variable domain DGGITQSPKYLFRKEGQNVTLSCEQNLNHDAMYWYRQDPGQGLRLIYYSQIVNDFQKGDIAEGYSVSREKKESFPLTVTSAQKNPTAFYLCASSIGSGARDYGYTFGSGTRLTVV.

This sequence joins TRBV29-1 and TRBJ1-1, with D hard to call. The germline CDR1 and CDR2 sequences are SQVTM and ANQGSEA. This CDR3 is 10 amino acids long. CDR3 residues: CSFMNTEAFF. CDR3 bases: TGCAGTTTCATGAACACTGAAGCTTTCTTT.

The chain links TRBV18 to TRBJ2-5; 11 nucleotides align to TRBD2. V lost 2 bases, J lost 4 bases, and 3 bases stayed unmatched. Germline V gene data show CDR1 as KGHSH and CDR2 as LQKENI. The CDR3 contains 15 residues. CDR3 bases: TGTGCCAGCTCACCAACCGGACTAGCGGGAGAGACCCAGTACTTC. Its translation: CASSPTGLAGETQYF.

V gene TRBV14 combines with J gene TRBJ1-1; perhaps TRBD1 as D (5 bases). The CDR3 is 15 amino acids. CDR1 and CDR2 from the germline V gene are SGHDN and FVKESK. V dropped 0 bases and J dropped 4 bases, with 12 bases sitting between them. The CDR3 loop is CASSQDPGGVTEAFF. Here the CDR3 DNA reads TGTGCCAGCAGCCAAGATCCGGGGGGGGTCACTGAAGCTTTCTTT.

This clone was picked up a small number of times. One end of the junction varies from germline; a read error may be responsible. V usage is TRBV2 and J usage is TRBJ2-4, with 10 bases matching TRBD2. The CDR3 extends over 14 amino acids. Germline V gene lookup returns CDR1 SNHLY and CDR2 FYNNEI. The CDR3 nucleotides read TGTGCCAGCCGTGAACTAGCGGGGCCCGACATTCAGTACTTC. Its translation: CASRELAGPDIQYF.

The J gene is TRBJ1-1, the V gene TRBV4-3, with D possibly being TRBD1 (5 bases). V was cut by 2 bases and J by 4 bases, with 17 bases left in between. Germline V lookup: CDR1 LGHNA, CDR2 YSLEER. The CDR3 has 16 amino acids. The CDR3 sequence: CASSQSGGKGPTEAFF. The DNA of the CDR3 is TGCGCCAGCAGCCAATCGGGGGGGAAGGGCCCCACTGAAGCTTTCTTT.

This clone occurred a few times. V usage is TRBV4-2 and J usage is TRBJ2-2, with a tentative D call TRBD2 (5 bases). Germline V gene data show CDR1 as LGHNA and CDR2 as YNFKEQ. Between the trimmed V and J ends, which lost 8 bases and 1 base, there was a span of 17 bases. The CDR3 length is 16 residues. The CDR3 loop is CASGLQGRGNTGELFF. Here the CDR3 DNA reads TGTGCCAGCGGCCTCCAAGGTCGGGGGAACACCGGGGAGCTGTTTTTT.

The genes are TRBV19 and TRBJ2-7; 12 bases map to TRBD2. CDR3 length: 15 residues. V lost 6 bases and J lost 2; bases outside the gene matches: 5. Germline CDR1 and CDR2: LNHDA and SQIVND (reference sequence). The CDR3 spells CASSYTSGGTYEQYF. DNA for the CDR3: TGTGCCAGTAGCTATACTAGCGGGGGGACCTACGAGCAGTACTTC. Together with reference TRBV19 and TRBJ2-7, the CDR3 gives the full variable domain: DGGITQSPKYLFRKEGQNVTLSCEQNLNHDAMYWYRQDPGQGLRLIYYSQIVNDFQKGDIAEGYSVSREKKESFPLTVTSAQKNPTAFYLCASSYTSGGTYEQYFGPGTRLTVT.

The chain couples TRBV19 to TRBJ1-5; tentative D call: TRBD1 (5 bases). The CDR3 runs 18 residues. Germline V gene sequence: CDR1 LNHDA, CDR2 SQIVND (reference sequence). V shed 7 bases and J shed 2 bases, with 24 bases lying between them. CDR3 sequence reads: CASTPHGAGLARNQPQHF. The CDR3 DNA reads as TGTGCCAGTACCCCCCATGGGGCAGGTCTCGCCCGCAATCAGCCCCAGCATTTT.

The V call is TRBV3-1 (or the pseudogene TRBV3-2), the J call TRBJ1-2; 8 bases align to TRBD1. Germline V gene lookup returns CDR1 LGHDT and CDR2 YNNKEL (reference sequence). The CDR3 runs to 15 residues. The V and J ends lost 2 bases and 6 bases, in that order; junction bases with no gene match: 8. CDR3 amino acids: CASSQYRQGLHGYTF. DNA for the CDR3: TGTGCCAGCAGCCAATACCGACAGGGGTTACATGGCTACACCTTC.

V usage is TRBV7-6 and J usage is TRBJ2-5; 10 nucleotides agree with TRBD1. This CDR3 contains 17 residues. Germline lookup yields CDR1 SGHVS and CDR2 FNYEAQ. V was clipped by 5 bases and J by 0 bases; unmatched bases: 9. CDR3 loop: CASSAAPDRGYQETQYF. As DNA, the CDR3 is TGTGCCAGCAGCGCCGCCCCGGACAGGGGGTACCAAGAGACCCAGTACTTC. Based on the CDR3 plus reference TRBV7-6 and TRBJ2-5, the full variable domain is GAGVSQSPRYKVTKRGQDVALRCDPISGHVSLYWYRQALGQGPEFLTYFNYEAQQDKSGLPNDRFSAERPEGSISTLTIQRTEQRDSAMYRCASSAAPDRGYQETQYFGPGTRLLVL.

This rearrangement joins TRBV3-1 (or the pseudogene TRBV3-2) to TRBJ1-1; D is unclear. CDR1 is LGHDT, CDR2 YNNKEL, per germline (reference sequence). CDR3 length: 15 amino acids. Deletions cut 0 bases from V and 3 bases from J, with 11 bases between. CDR3 in amino acids: CASSQDYGSDTEAFF. In DNA form, the CDR3 reads TGTGCCAGCAGCCAAGACTACGGGAGTGACACTGAAGCTTTCTTT.

This chain connects TRBV5-6 to TRBJ2-3; 15 positions agree with TRBD2. The CDR3 contains 15 residues. CDR1 SGHDT and CDR2 YYEEEE come from the germline V gene. The trim removed 5 bases at V and 7 bases at J, leaving 5 bases unmatched. The CDR3 sequence is CASSRGLAGGNTQYF. The CDR3 bases are TGTGCCAGCAGTAGGGGACTAGCGGGGGGCAATACGCAGTATTTT.

In the case of this clone: In the same sample, other DNA sequences code for this CDR3. The chain is built from TRBV9 and TRBJ2-2; TRBD1 matches 9 bases. The CDR3 is made up of 15 amino acids. CDR1 and CDR2 from the germline V gene are SGDLS and YYNGEE. The V gene end was trimmed by 0 bases and the J gene end by 6 bases; junction bases not matched to a gene: 3. CDR3 coding DNA: TGTGCCAGCAGCGTAGGCGGGACAGGGTCCGGGGAGCTGTTTTTT. It encodes CASSVGGTGSGELFF.

The chain is built from TRBV2 and TRBJ2-7, with D hard to call. Germline CDR1 reads SNHLY; CDR2 reads FYNNEI. V gave up 3 bases and J gave up 1 base, with 7 bases separating them. The CDR3 loop spans 13 amino acids. CDR3 sequence: CASSDGLSYEQYF. The DNA for the CDR3 is TGTGCCAGCAGTGATGGGCTTTCCTACGAGCAGTACTTC.

The chain couples TRBV28 to TRBJ1-2; D is possibly TRBD1 (6 bases). Between the trimmed V and J ends, which lost 3 bases and 2 bases, there was a span of 10 bases. Germline values: CDR1 MDHEN, CDR2 SYDVKM. The CDR3 length is 14 residues. The CDR3 protein is CASSFPQGNYGYTF. The CDR3 region has the DNA TGTGCCAGCAGTTTCCCCCAGGGGAACTATGGCTACACCTTC.

This chain links TRBV28 with TRBJ1-2, with D hard to call. Trimming took off 1 base at V and 6 bases at J, with 3 bases between the two ends. This CDR3 region has 11 residues. Germline V CDR1 and CDR2: MDHEN, SYDVKM. CDR3 DNA: TGTGCCAGCAGTTTATCTCATGGCTACACCTTC. Translating gives CASSLSHGYTF.

The rearrangement joins TRBV9 to TRBJ1-2; TRBD1 aligns across 9 bases. Germline V lookup: CDR1 SGDLS, CDR2 YYNGEE. Unmatched junction bases numbered 2, after V lost 3 bases and J lost 8 bases. CDR3 length equals 12 residues. CDR3 coding DNA: TGTGCCAGCAGCGACAGGGGGCAGGGCTACACCTTC. Encoded protein: CASSDRGQGYTF. The entire variable domain, with the rest obtained from reference TRBV9 and TRBJ1-2, is as follows: DSGVTQTPKHLITATGQRVTLRCSPRSGDLSVYWYQQSLDQGLQFLIQYYNGEERAKGNILERFSAQQFPDLHSELNLSSLELGDSALYFCASSDRGQGYTFGSGTRLTVV.

The V gene is TRBV12-3 or TRBV12-4, the J gene TRBJ2-4; no reliable D call. The CDR3 is made up of 13 amino acids. Trimming took 6 bases from V and 0 from J, leaving 6 bases between them. This chain's CDR3 is CASRALAKNIQYF. DNA of the CDR3: TGTGCCAGCAGAGCCCTAGCCAAAAACATTCAGTACTTC.